These 25 T cell receptor beta chains were all obtained from the same sample, sequenced in a study of CD8+ T cells in alopecia areata. RNA was isolated and reverse transcribed to cDNA, the sequencing template. Using immunoSEQ multiplex PCR, the repertoire was profiled, and TCRdb retains in-frame clones only, with some absent. This sample has about 150,000 clones, with over 45% found just once. Specimen: CD4+ T cells sorted from blood. The receptors were sampled from a human donor with alopecia areata.

Only one count was recorded for this clone. J is TRBJ2-5 and V is TRBV29-1; 11 bases align to TRBD1. The V and J ends lost 4 bases and 5 bases, in that order; junction bases with no gene match: 6. Germline V gene sequence: CDR1 SQVTM, CDR2 ANQGSEA. CDR3 length equals 14 residues. The CDR3 loop is CSVVRTGGWETQYF. CDR3 bases: TGCAGCGTTGTACGGACAGGGGGCTGGGAGACCCAGTACTTC.

The chain employs TRBV29-1 and TRBJ2-7, with D tentatively TRBD1 (6 bases). The germline V gene encodes CDR1 SQVTM and CDR2 ANQGSEA. V dropped 7 bases and J dropped 5 bases, with 15 bases sitting between them. The CDR3 is 12 residues long. The CDR3 DNA follows: TGCAGCGCCTCACAGGGTACCCACGAGCAGTACTTC. Encoded protein: CSASQGTHEQYF.

This clone was seen only a few times. The chain uses TRBV5-1 and TRBJ2-3; tentative D call: TRBD2 (5 bases). Trimming removed 3 bases from V and 0 bases from J, with 20 bases in between. Germline loops: CDR1 SGHRS, CDR2 YFSETQ. The CDR3 is 18 amino acids. CDR3 protein: CASSWGARFTNSTDTQYF. The DNA for the CDR3 is TGCGCCAGCAGCTGGGGAGCCCGTTTCACCAATAGCACAGATACGCAGTATTTT.

The chain employs TRBV27 and TRBJ1-5; D is uncertain. Trimming shortened V by 5 bases and J by 1 base, and 9 bases separated the two germline ends. Germline V lookup: CDR1 MNHEY, CDR2 SMNVEV (reference sequence). CDR3 length: 14 amino acids. The CDR3 region is CASSPGQSNQPQHF. The DNA for the CDR3 is TGTGCCAGCAGTCCCGGCCAAAGCAATCAGCCCCAGCATTTT.

This chain joins TRBV29-1 and TRBJ1-2, with 11 bases matching TRBD1. With 7 bases clipped from V and 2 bases from J, the junction kept 6 bases outside the gene matches. This CDR3 has 14 amino acids. Germline CDR1 SQVTM, CDR2 ANQGSEA. The CDR3 sequence is CSARDRGWNYGYTF. The CDR3 DNA follows: TGCAGCGCCCGGGACAGGGGGTGGAACTATGGCTACACCTTC.

This chain joins TRBV7-8 and TRBJ2-5; 10 positions agree with TRBD2. V lost 6 bases to trimming and J lost 4 bases; unmatched junction nucleotides: 5. The CDR3 contains 14 residues. In germline, CDR1 is SGHVS, CDR2 FQNEAQ. CDR3 nucleotide sequence: TGTGCCAGCAGGCCTAGCGGGAGCAGAGAGACCCAGTACTTC. It is translated as CASRPSGSRETQYF.

In this sample, this clone turned up a few times. The chain recombines TRBV6-4 with TRBJ2-3; D remains ambiguous. Germline lookup yields CDR1 MRHNA and CDR2 SNTAGT. The V gene lost 0 bases and the J gene lost 7 bases, with 5 bases spanning the gap. CDR3 size: 12 residues. CDR3 coding DNA: TGTGCCAGCAGTGACTCAGGGAATACGCAGTATTTT. Residues: CASSDSGNTQYF.

The gene calls are TRBV13 and TRBJ1-1; no definite D call. This CDR3 spans 13 amino acids. With 5 bases removed from V and 0 bases from J, the gap between germline ends came to 7 bases. The germline CDR1 and CDR2 sequences are PRHDT and FYEKMQ (reference sequence). CDR3 amino acids: CASSRGLNTEAFF. The DNA of the CDR3 is TGTGCCAGCAGCCGCGGGTTGAACACTGAAGCTTTCTTT.

V and J are TRBV5-6 and TRBJ2-7; D is ambiguous. V lost 1 base and J lost 2, with 7 bases in between. The CDR3 covers 13 residues. Germline V gives CDR1 SGHDT, CDR2 YYEEEE. The CDR3 reads CASSLPSTYEQYF. The CDR3 region has the DNA TGTGCCAGCAGCTTGCCCTCTACCTACGAGCAGTACTTC.

This clone has more than one count but fewer than ten. V and J are TRBV20-1 and TRBJ2-7; maybe TRBD2 (5 bases). The V gene's germline CDR1 is DFQATT and CDR2 SNEGSKA (reference sequence). The CDR3 is 11 amino acids. Trimming shortened V by 4 bases and J by 5 bases, and 9 bases separated the two germline ends. CDR3 protein: CSATKGDEQYF. The CDR3 nucleotides read TGCAGTGCTACAAAGGGAGACGAGCAGTACTTC.

The V call is TRBV7-2, the J call TRBJ2-7; D assignment may be TRBD1 or TRBD2 (5 bases each). The CDR3 contains 14 residues. CDR1 is SGHTA, CDR2 FQGNSA, per germline. V was clipped by 6 bases and J by 3 bases, with 15 bases between them. CDR3 sequence: CASSLRDPSYEQYF. DNA of the CDR3: TGTGCCAGCAGTCTCCGGGACCCCAGCTACGAGCAGTACTTC.

This clone showed up just a few times. The chain combines TRBV29-1 with TRBJ2-2; D unclear. The CDR3 runs 12 residues. V was pared by 3 bases and J by 6 bases, with 8 bases between. In germline, CDR1 is SQVTM, CDR2 ANQGSEA. CDR3 protein: CSVEVVPGELFF. For the CDR3, the DNA is TGCAGCGTTGAGGTGGTTCCCGGGGAGCTGTTTTTT.

The chain recombines TRBV11-3 with TRBJ2-1; D possibly corresponds to TRBD2 (6 bases). Germline CDR1 and CDR2: SGHNT and YENEEA. The CDR3 has 12 residues. The V end was cut by 5 bases, the J end by 9 bases, with 11 bases between. This CDR3 reads CASSHRDSEQFF. CDR3 sequence (DNA): TGTGCCAGCAGCCACCGGGACTCTGAGCAGTTCTTC.

The chain recombines TRBV5-1 with TRBJ2-1; 13 positions match TRBD2. This CDR3 has 16 amino acids. J gave up 4 bases and V 4 bases, and 5 bases lay outside the gene matches. Germline V gene sequence: CDR1 SGHRS, CDR2 YFSETQ. Here the CDR3 reads CASSTGLAGVYNEQFF. The DNA for the CDR3 is TGCGCCAGCAGCACCGGACTAGCGGGAGTTTACAATGAGCAGTTCTTC.

This clone was seen more than once but under ten times. The chain joins TRBV29-1 to TRBJ2-1; no firm D call. The CDR3 totals 15 residues. V was shortened by 2 bases and J by 1 base, with 12 bases between the two germline ends. Germline values: CDR1 SQVTM, CDR2 ANQGSEA. In DNA, the CDR3 is TGCAGCGTTGAACAGCCGAGCAGGTCCTACAATGAGCAGTTCTTC. Translated, it gives CSVEQPSRSYNEQFF.

The rearrangement uses TRBV19 and TRBJ2-1; D possibly matches TRBD1 or TRBD2 (6 bases each). Per germline, CDR1 LNHDA and CDR2 SQIVND (reference sequence). This CDR3 is 14 amino acids long. V gave up 6 bases and J gave up 2 bases, with 11 bases separating them. The CDR3 spells CASRWGATYNEQFF. The CDR3 coding sequence is TGTGCCAGTAGATGGGGGGCCACCTACAATGAGCAGTTCTTC. Based on the CDR3 plus reference TRBV19 and TRBJ2-1, the full variable domain is DGGITQSPKYLFRKEGQNVTLSCEQNLNHDAMYWYRQDPGQGLRLIYYSQIVNDFQKGDIAEGYSVSREKKESFPLTVTSAQKNPTAFYLCASRWGATYNEQFFGPGTRLTVL.

This clone was observed a handful of times. The V call is TRBV7-2, the J call TRBJ1-4; D may be TRBD1 (5 bases). The germline CDR1 and CDR2 sequences are SGHTA and FQGNSA. V gave up 4 bases and J gave up 8 bases, with 14 bases separating them. The CDR3 length is 14 residues. The CDR3 DNA follows: TGTGCCAGCAGCTCCGGACAACCGGGAGAAAAACTGTTTTTT. This encodes CASSSGQPGEKLFF.

This rearrangement joins TRBV29-1 to TRBJ2-5; D is unresolved. TRBJ2-7 matches the DNA end more closely, so the J call is doubtful. In germline, CDR1 is SQVTM, CDR2 ANQGSEA. The CDR3 is made up of 12 amino acids. This chain's CDR3 is CSVVGNVYEQYF. CDR3 nucleotides: TGCAGCGTTGTTGGTAACGTCTACGAGCAGTACTTC.

Only a few counts were recorded for this clone. Here the CDR3 reads CASSARGVTKNIQYF. CDR3 nucleotide sequence: TGTGCCAGCAGTGCTAGGGGGGTAACCAAAAACATTCAGTACTTC. The V gene is TRBV2, the J gene TRBJ2-4; D may match TRBD1 or TRBD2 (6 bases each). The CDR3 length is 15 residues. Germline V gives CDR1 SNHLY, CDR2 FYNNEI. V shed 4 bases and J shed 2 bases, with 12 bases lying between them. Combining the CDR3 with reference TRBV2 and TRBJ2-4 gives the whole variable domain EPEVTQTPSHQVTQMGQEVILRCVPISNHLYFYWYRQILGQKVEFLVSFYNNEISEKSEIFDDQFSVERPDGSNFTLKIRSTKLEDSAMYFCASSARGVTKNIQYFGAGTRLSVL.

The chain uses TRBV19 and TRBJ1-4; weak D call: TRBD1 (6 bases). Germline CDR1 LNHDA, CDR2 SQIVND (reference sequence). With 5 bases removed from V and 5 bases from J, the gap between germline ends came to 15 bases. The CDR3 consists of 15 residues. The CDR3 region has the DNA TGTGCCAGTAGTGGGGTTCGACAGGCCAATGAAAAACTGTTTTTT. Translation: CASSGVRQANEKLFF. The variable domain in full, with the rest retrieved from reference TRBV19 and TRBJ1-4, is DGGITQSPKYLFRKEGQNVTLSCEQNLNHDAMYWYRQDPGQGLRLIYYSQIVNDFQKGDIAEGYSVSREKKESFPLTVTSAQKNPTAFYLCASSGVRQANEKLFFGSGTQLSVL.

The V and J genes are TRBV5-1 and TRBJ2-1; 7 nucleotides align to TRBD2. After removal of 4 bases from V and 5 bases from J, the junction contained 9 bases not matched to a gene. The CDR3 has 15 amino acids. The germline gives CDR1 SGHRS, CDR2 YFSETQ. This CDR3 reads CASSIRDYRDNEQFF. In DNA, the CDR3 is TGCGCCAGCAGCATCCGGGACTACCGAGACAATGAGCAGTTCTTC.

This clone was counted between two and nine times. The rearrangement links TRBV7-2 to TRBJ2-5; TRBD1 matches at 7 bases. V trimming: 5 bases; J trimming: 12 bases; junction bases outside the gene matches: 15. Germline V CDR1 and CDR2: SGHTA, FQGNSA. The CDR3 is made up of 14 amino acids. For the CDR3, the DNA is TGTGCCAGCAGCCACAGATACCGGGACAGCCCTAAGTACTTC. Encoded protein: CASSHRYRDSPKYF.

The genes are TRBV29-1 and TRBJ2-7; 14 bases agree with TRBD2. The germline V gene has CDR1 SQVTM and CDR2 ANQGSEA. With V trimmed by 4 bases and J by 6 bases, 5 bases remained unmatched. The length of the CDR3 is 14 residues. The CDR3 region has the DNA TGCAGCGTTGGGGGACTAGCGGGAGTTCTCGAGCAGTACTTC. Protein: CSVGGLAGVLEQYF.

This clone was found a few times. The chain links TRBV7-3 to TRBJ2-1; D is possibly TRBD2 (5 bases). V lost 5 bases and J lost 5, with 10 bases in between. The V gene's germline CDR1 is SGHTA and CDR2 FQGTGA. The CDR3 contains 13 residues. The CDR3 nucleotides read TGTGCCAGCAGCAGCGGACTGCACAATGAGCAGTTCTTC. It translates to CASSSGLHNEQFF.

The V and J genes are TRBV7-9 and TRBJ2-1; 10 nucleotides line up with TRBD2. Germline V gene data show CDR1 as SEHNR and CDR2 as FQNEAQ (reference sequence). The V segment lost 5 bases and the J segment 4 bases; nucleotides outside the gene matches: 11. The CDR3 consists of 17 residues. The CDR3 region is CASSPDFSGRAYNEQFF. The DNA of the CDR3 is TGTGCCAGCAGCCCGGACTTCAGCGGGAGGGCTTACAATGAGCAGTTCTTC.